These 18 T cell receptor beta chains were sequenced from one sample in a study of cytomegalovirus exposure and HLA in healthy donors. The study ran its PCR with 60 Vbeta and 13 Jbeta primers. Here immunoSEQ multiplex PCR was the method, and the copy in TCRdb shows in-frame clones only, minus some. This repertoire shows around 100,000 clones, roughly 76% found once; its top ten account for around 17%. The material sequenced was PBMCs. These receptors were taken from an older woman in good health and CMV-seropositive.

V is TRBV7-3 and J is TRBJ1-1; 9 nucleotides align to TRBD1. CDR1 is SGHTA and CDR2 is FQGTGA in the germline V gene. The CDR3 runs to 13 residues. Trimming took 5 bases from V and 3 from J; bases not matched to a gene: 1. The CDR3 loop reads CASSRDRDTEAFF. The CDR3 DNA sequence: TGTGCCAGCAGCCGGGACAGGGACACTGAAGCTTTCTTT.

The V call is TRBV5-1, the J call TRBJ2-7; maybe TRBD2 (6 bases). The germline V and J ends were trimmed by 5 bases and 0 bases, with 15 bases remaining between them. Germline V gene sequence: CDR1 SGHRS, CDR2 YFSETQ. This CDR3 spans 15 amino acids. CDR3 amino acids: CASREGTPSSYEQYF. CDR3 bases: TGCGCCAGCAGGGAGGGTACACCGAGCTCCTACGAGCAGTACTTC.

This clone is termed medium-sized. V gene TRBV6-4 combines with J gene TRBJ2-7, with 10 positions matching TRBD2. V shed 4 bases and J 3 bases; nucleotides not matched to a gene: 6. This CDR3 spans 15 amino acids. Germline values: CDR1 MRHNA, CDR2 SNTAGT. The CDR3: CASSVSSGSSYEQYF. Written as DNA, the CDR3 is TGTGCCAGCAGTGTCTCTAGCGGGAGTAGCTACGAGCAGTACTTC.

This clone showed up just once. The CDR3 reads CASSVGEGRDEDEQFF. Here the CDR3 DNA reads TGTGCCAGCAGCGTAGGGGAGGGCAGGGACGAGGATGAGCAGTTCTTC. This rearrangement joins TRBV9 to TRBJ2-1; 7 bases match TRBD2. The germline CDR1 and CDR2 sequences are SGDLS and YYNGEE. The CDR3 is made up of 16 amino acids. After removal of 0 bases from V and 8 bases from J, the junction contained 11 bases not matched to a gene.

The rearrangement uses TRBV10-3 and TRBJ2-4, with 8 positions matching TRBD2. The length of the CDR3 is 17 residues. V was clipped by 0 bases and J by 0 bases; unmatched bases: 4. Germline CDR1 is ENHRY and CDR2 is SYGVKD. In DNA form, the CDR3 reads TGTGCCATCAGTGAGTCATCCGGGGGGGTAGCCAAAAACATTCAGTACTTC. Encoded protein: CAISESSGGVAKNIQYF.

V gene TRBV19 combines with J gene TRBJ2-2; a weak D match, TRBD1 (6 bases). The CDR3 totals 15 residues. Trimming removed 3 bases from V and 3 bases from J, with 11 bases in between. CDR1 and CDR2 from the germline V gene are LNHDA and SQIVND (reference sequence). CDR3 region: CASSIRGKDTGELFF. The CDR3 DNA reads TGTGCCAGTAGTATTAGGGGGAAGGACACCGGGGAGCTGTTTTTT.

This sequence joins TRBV5-1 and TRBJ2-3, with 7 bases matching TRBD2. This CDR3 has 16 residues. Germline lookup yields CDR1 SGHRS and CDR2 YFSETQ. V was clipped by 3 bases and J by 6 bases; unmatched bases: 13. CDR3 amino acids: CASSWEGRSSMDTQYF. The CDR3 bases are TGCGCCAGCAGCTGGGAGGGCAGGAGCTCTATGGATACGCAGTATTTT.

This clone was seen once. The chain has TRBV10-2 and TRBJ2-1, with a weak D call TRBD1 (5 bases). This CDR3 has 12 residues. V lost 6 bases to trimming and J lost 9 bases, with 12 bases between them. Germline CDR1 and CDR2: WSHSY and SAAADI. The CDR3 DNA is TGCGCCAGCAGGGAGATTCAGGGTGAGCAGTTCTTC. Amino acid sequence: CASREIQGEQFF.

J is TRBJ1-1 and V is TRBV6-5; a possible D gene is TRBD1 (5 bases). CDR1 MNHEY and CDR2 SVGAGI come from the germline V gene. There are 14 residues in the CDR3. Trimming pared 6 bases from V and 10 bases from J, leaving 21 bases between. CDR3 sequence (DNA): TGTGCCAGCAGCCCCCCAGGAAGGGACTCGTTAGCTTTCTTT. Its translation: CASSPPGRDSLAFF.

The chain combines TRBV4-1 with TRBJ2-6, with D perhaps matching TRBD1 (6 bases). Germline V gives CDR1 MGHRA, CDR2 YSYEKL. V was cut by 8 bases and J by 4 bases, with 15 bases left in between. The CDR3 extends over 15 amino acids. CDR3 sequence (DNA): TGCGCCAGCGCCCCAGGGGCCACAGGGGCCAACGTCCTGACTTTC. This codes for CASAPGATGANVLTF.

This clone occurred once. This sequence joins TRBV5-4 and TRBJ2-1; the match to TRBD2 covers 12 bases. The trim removed 4 bases at V and 10 bases at J, leaving 9 bases unmatched. Germline values: CDR1 SGHNT, CDR2 YYREEE (reference sequence). This CDR3 comprises 15 residues. The chain's CDR3 is CASSPPGLAGGEQFF. The CDR3 DNA reads TGTGCCAGCAGCCCCCCGGGACTAGCGGGCGGAGAGCAGTTCTTC.

The J gene is TRBJ1-2, the V gene TRBV6-1; 12 bases fit TRBD1. Losses at the gene ends were 2 bases for V and 8 bases for J; bases not matched to a gene: 6. Germline lookup yields CDR1 MNHNS and CDR2 SASEGT. There are 15 residues in the CDR3. CDR3 region: CASSENWGTGGGYTF. For the CDR3, the DNA is TGTGCCAGCAGTGAAAATTGGGGGACAGGGGGCGGCTACACCTTC.

This clone was found a few times. The chain carries TRBV5-1 and TRBJ2-3; perhaps TRBD2 as D (5 bases). Trimming cost V 0 bases and J 5 bases, with 10 bases left between them. The CDR3 runs to 14 residues. Looked up from germline, CDR1 is SGHRS and CDR2 is YFSETQ. The CDR3 sequence is CASSLASAGDTQYF. In DNA form, the CDR3 reads TGCGCCAGCAGCTTGGCCTCGGCGGGAGATACGCAGTATTTT.

The CDR3 loop is CASSPRGSGNLHEQYF. In nucleotides, the CDR3 is TGTGCCAGCTCACCACGAGGTAGCGGGAATCTGCACGAGCAGTACTTC. The genes are TRBV18 and TRBJ2-7; 8 positions agree with TRBD2. The CDR3 sequence is 16 residues long. Germline-derived CDR1 and CDR2 are KGHSH and LQKENI. The V segment lost 1 base and the J segment 5 bases; nucleotides outside the gene matches: 10.

The chain carries TRBV6-5 and TRBJ1-1, with D uncertain. V was pared by 7 bases and J by 5 bases, with 14 bases between. Germline-derived CDR1 and CDR2 are MNHEY and SVGAGI. The CDR3 has 13 amino acids. The CDR3 DNA reads TGTGCCAGCAATAGCGGGCAGGCGACTGAAGCTTTCTTT. Amino acid sequence: CASNSGQATEAFF.

This chain links TRBV30 with TRBJ2-1; TRBD2 aligns across 7 bases. Germline V gene sequence: CDR1 GTSNPN, CDR2 SVGIG (reference sequence). The CDR3 consists of 14 residues. The trim removed 4 bases at V and 3 bases at J, leaving 6 bases unmatched. The CDR3 reads CAWTPGGGYNEQFF. DNA of the CDR3: TGTGCCTGGACCCCGGGAGGAGGCTACAATGAGCAGTTCTTC. The variable domain in full, with the rest retrieved from reference TRBV30 and TRBJ2-1, is SQTIHQWPATLVQPVGSPLSLECTVEGTSNPNLYWYRQAAGRGLQLLFYSVGIGQISSEVPQNLSASRPQDRQFILSSKKLLLSDSGFYLCAWTPGGGYNEQFFGPGTRLTVL.

This clone was observed a handful of times. This rearrangement joins TRBV7-2 to TRBJ2-7; TRBD2 matches 7 bases. This CDR3 is built from 15 residues. Germline V CDR1 and CDR2: SGHTA, FQGNSA. V shed 5 bases and J 2 bases; nucleotides not matched to a gene: 9. The CDR3, as DNA: TGTGCCAGCAGCCCCTCACCGGGGGGACCCTACGAGCAGTACTTC. Amino acid sequence: CASSPSPGGPYEQYF.

CDR3 bases: TGTGCCAGCAGTTTCGGGACAGGGGCTGGAAACACCATATATTTT. Protein: CASSFGTGAGNTIYF. V gene TRBV28 combines with J gene TRBJ1-3, with 10 bases fitting TRBD1. In germline, CDR1 is MDHEN, CDR2 SYDVKM. The CDR3 totals 15 residues. The ends lost 3 bases at V and 2 bases at J; junction bases unmatched: 1.